The source of this T cell receptor beta chain is a study of spatial heterogeneity in lung cancer. Across the study: Among detected sequences, beta-chain ones consistently exceeded alpha-chain ones in number. In the raw reads, each unique TCR and UMI combination was present more than ten times on average.

V lost 0 bases and J 0 bases, leaving 12 bases between the germline ends. Germline V lookup: CDR1 SGHRS, CDR2 YFSETQ. CDR3 length: 16 amino acids. Every TCR cDNA molecule carried a tag that served as a unique molecular identifier. TCRdb passed the 5' RACE reads through MiXCR, listing each CDR3 protein once. This sample has about 95,000 distinct CDR3 sequences, with roughly 9.5% found just once. Documented time point: sample taken at primary tumor resection. No cells were sorted before sequencing. The whole RNA sequenced was extracted from tumor, nontumor lung or frozen PBMC. The cohort: over 70 early-stage, untreated non-small cell lung cancer patients.

The sample consisted of PBMCs, taken at surgery. The receptor was isolated from a male donor with early-stage non-small cell lung cancer. This chain connects TRBV5-1 to TRBJ1-1; D unresolved. The CDR3 sequence: CASSLAAANMNTEAFF. The CDR3 bases are TGCGCCAGCAGCTTGGCGGCAGCGAACATGAACACTGAAGCTTTCTTT.